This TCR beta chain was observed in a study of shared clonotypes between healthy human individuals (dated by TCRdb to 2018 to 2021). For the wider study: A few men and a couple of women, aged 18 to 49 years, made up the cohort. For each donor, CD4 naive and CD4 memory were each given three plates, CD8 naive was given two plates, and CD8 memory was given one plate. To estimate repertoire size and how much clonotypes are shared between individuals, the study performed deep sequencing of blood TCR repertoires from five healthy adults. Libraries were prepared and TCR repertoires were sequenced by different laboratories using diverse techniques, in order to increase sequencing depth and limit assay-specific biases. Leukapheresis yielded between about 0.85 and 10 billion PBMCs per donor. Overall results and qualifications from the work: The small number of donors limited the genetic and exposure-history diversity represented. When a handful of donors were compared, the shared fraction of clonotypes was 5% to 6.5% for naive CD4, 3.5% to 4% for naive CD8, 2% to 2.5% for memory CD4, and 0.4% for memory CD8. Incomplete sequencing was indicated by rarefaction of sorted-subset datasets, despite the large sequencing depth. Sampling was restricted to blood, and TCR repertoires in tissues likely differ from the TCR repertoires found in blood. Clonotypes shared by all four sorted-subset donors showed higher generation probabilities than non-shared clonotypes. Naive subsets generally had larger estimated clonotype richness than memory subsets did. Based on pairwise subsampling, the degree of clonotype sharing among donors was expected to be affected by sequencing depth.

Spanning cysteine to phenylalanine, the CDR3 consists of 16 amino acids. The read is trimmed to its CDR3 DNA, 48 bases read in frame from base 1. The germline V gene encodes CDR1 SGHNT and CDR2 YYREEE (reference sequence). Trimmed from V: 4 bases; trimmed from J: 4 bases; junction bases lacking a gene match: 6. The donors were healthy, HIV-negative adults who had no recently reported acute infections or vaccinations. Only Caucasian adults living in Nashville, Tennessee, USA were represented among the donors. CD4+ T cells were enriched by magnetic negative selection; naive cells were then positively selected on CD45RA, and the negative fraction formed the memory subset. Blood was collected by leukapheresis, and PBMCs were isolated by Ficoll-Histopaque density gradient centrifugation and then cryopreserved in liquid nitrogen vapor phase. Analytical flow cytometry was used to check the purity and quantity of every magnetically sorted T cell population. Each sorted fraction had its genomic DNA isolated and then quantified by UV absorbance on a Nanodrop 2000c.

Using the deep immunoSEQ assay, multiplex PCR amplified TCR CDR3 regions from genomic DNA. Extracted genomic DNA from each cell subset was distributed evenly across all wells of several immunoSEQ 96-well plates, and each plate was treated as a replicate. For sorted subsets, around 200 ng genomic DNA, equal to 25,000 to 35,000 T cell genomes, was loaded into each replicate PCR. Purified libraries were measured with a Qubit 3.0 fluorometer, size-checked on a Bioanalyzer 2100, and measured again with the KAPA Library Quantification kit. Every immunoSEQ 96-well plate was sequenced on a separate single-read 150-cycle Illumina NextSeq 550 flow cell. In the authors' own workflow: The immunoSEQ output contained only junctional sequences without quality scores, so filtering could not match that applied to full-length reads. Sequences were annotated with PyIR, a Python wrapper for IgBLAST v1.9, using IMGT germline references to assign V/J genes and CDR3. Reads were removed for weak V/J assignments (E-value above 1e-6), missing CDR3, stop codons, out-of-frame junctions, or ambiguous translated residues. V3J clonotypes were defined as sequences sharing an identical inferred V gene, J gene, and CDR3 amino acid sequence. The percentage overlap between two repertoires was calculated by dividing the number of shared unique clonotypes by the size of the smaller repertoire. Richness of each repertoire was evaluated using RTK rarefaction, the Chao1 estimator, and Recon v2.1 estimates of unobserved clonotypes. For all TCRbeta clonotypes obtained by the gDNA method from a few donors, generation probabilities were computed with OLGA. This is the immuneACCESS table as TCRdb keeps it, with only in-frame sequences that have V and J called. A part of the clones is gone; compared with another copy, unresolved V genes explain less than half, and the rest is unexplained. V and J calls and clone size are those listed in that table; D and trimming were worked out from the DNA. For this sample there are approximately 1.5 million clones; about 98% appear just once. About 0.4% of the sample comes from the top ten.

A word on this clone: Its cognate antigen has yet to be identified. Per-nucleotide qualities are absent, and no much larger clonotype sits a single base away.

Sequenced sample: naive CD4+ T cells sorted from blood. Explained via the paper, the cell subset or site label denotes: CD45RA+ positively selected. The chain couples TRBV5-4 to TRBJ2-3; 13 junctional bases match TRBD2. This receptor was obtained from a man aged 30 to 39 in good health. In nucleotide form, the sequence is TGTGCCAGCAGCGCCTCGGGACTAGCGGGATCAGATACGCAGTATTTT. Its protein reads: CASSASGLAGSDTQYF.